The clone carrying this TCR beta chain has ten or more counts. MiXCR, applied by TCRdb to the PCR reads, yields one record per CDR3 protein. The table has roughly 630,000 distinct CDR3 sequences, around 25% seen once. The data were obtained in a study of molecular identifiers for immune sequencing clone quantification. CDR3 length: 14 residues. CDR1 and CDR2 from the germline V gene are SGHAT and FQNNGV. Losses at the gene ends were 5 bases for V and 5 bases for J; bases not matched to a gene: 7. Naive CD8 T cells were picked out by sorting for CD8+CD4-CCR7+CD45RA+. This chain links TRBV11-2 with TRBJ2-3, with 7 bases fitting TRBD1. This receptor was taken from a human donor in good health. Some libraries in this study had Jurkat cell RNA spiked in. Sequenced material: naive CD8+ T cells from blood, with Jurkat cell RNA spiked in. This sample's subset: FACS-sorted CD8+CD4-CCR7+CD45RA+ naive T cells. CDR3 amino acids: CASSLTGPGDTQYF. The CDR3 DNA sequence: TGTGCCAGCAGCCTGACAGGGCCGGGAGATACGCAGTATTTT.